This is a list of T cell receptor beta chains from one sample in a study of radiation and T cells in renal cell carcinoma. The method was immunoSEQ multiplex PCR; TCRdb's version includes in-frame clones alone and lacks a portion of them. This sample yields approximately 29,000 clones, of which approximately 84% are seen a single time; around a third belongs to the top ten. The sequencing here drew on blood, taken from a patient whose treatment included radiotherapy and nephrectomy. These receptors came from a man aged 60 to 75 with renal cell carcinoma. The CDR3 runs from the conserved cysteine through the conserved F or W.

V gene: TRBV2; J gene: TRBJ1-1; CDR3 protein: CASIRKAALHFKAFF
V gene: TRBV7-9; J gene: TRBJ1-2; CDR3 protein: CASSLGGQGSFHGYTF
V gene: TRBV5-1; J gene: TRBJ2-7; CDR3 protein: CASSFWGALSYEQYF
V gene: TRBV9; J gene: TRBJ2-7; CDR3 protein: CASSVASGSVYEQYF
V gene: TRBV6-5; J gene: TRBJ1-1; CDR3 protein: CASSRGQEAFF
V gene: TRBV19; J gene: TRBJ1-5; CDR3 protein: CASSITDYSNQPQHF
V gene: TRBV7-8; J gene: TRBJ1-6; CDR3 protein: CASSLSGGAQSSPLHF
V gene: TRBV29-1; J gene: TRBJ1-1; CDR3 protein: CSVEDLQGWGTAKSNTEAFF
V gene: TRBV9; J gene: TRBJ2-5; CDR3 protein: CASSLEFGWETQYF
V gene: TRBV15; J gene: TRBJ2-2; CDR3 protein: CATSALERELFF
V gene: TRBV2; J gene: TRBJ2-2; CDR3 protein: CASRFSDIHTGELFF
V gene: TRBV27; J gene: TRBJ1-2; CDR3 protein: CASSFSDRGRPNRYGYTF
V gene: TRBV19; J gene: TRBJ1-2; CDR3 protein: CASSIDLVVYGYTF
V gene: TRBV29-1; J gene: TRBJ2-1; CDR3 protein: CSVEVGWIEAKGDNEQFF
V gene: TRBV29-1; J gene: TRBJ2-3; CDR3 protein: CSVEDPDGSTDTQYF
V gene: TRBV7-9; J gene: TRBJ1-1; CDR3 protein: CASSYLIPENTEAFF
V gene: TRBV19; J gene: TRBJ1-6; CDR3 protein: CASRDTYNSPLHF
V gene: TRBV27; J gene: TRBJ2-3; CDR3 protein: CASRSPGRRVDTDTQYF
V gene: TRBV27; J gene: TRBJ2-1; CDR3 protein: CASSRLAGGVVLQFF
V gene: TRBV6-5; J gene: TRBJ2-7; CDR3 protein: CASNRLAGAYEQYF
V gene: TRBV29-1; J gene: TRBJ2-1; CDR3 protein: CSVARGYEQFF
V gene: TRBV5-1; J gene: TRBJ2-1; CDR3 protein: CASSLRAGGHEQFF
V gene: TRBV10-3; J gene: TRBJ1-3; CDR3 protein: CAIHDSGSGNTIYF
V gene: TRBV29-1; J gene: TRBJ2-5; CDR3 protein: CSVALALGGKTQYF
V gene: TRBV6-5; J gene: .; CDR3 protein: CASSYSVEYEQYF
V gene: TRBV6-4; J gene: TRBJ2-7; CDR3 protein: CASRDFNYEQYF
V gene: TRBV9; J gene: TRBJ2-3; CDR3 protein: CASSGDLVAPLYTQYF
V gene: TRBV7-8; J gene: TRBJ2-4; CDR3 protein: CASSLAIGAKNIQYF
V gene: TRBV7-7; J gene: TRBJ2-5; CDR3 protein: CASSLGEGETQYF
V gene: TRBV6-5; J gene: TRBJ2-2; CDR3 protein: CASTRVGENTGELFF
V gene: TRBV7-9; J gene: TRBJ2-3; CDR3 protein: CASSFLSLRAGYSSDTQYF
V gene: TRBV12-5; J gene: TRBJ1-1; CDR3 protein: CASGLGREAFF